Reported below is one T cell receptor (beta chain). Its specificity is unknown. This sample stems from a study of T cell responses to AZD1222 COVID-19 vaccine. Across the whole study: Analyses pooled second doses at about 4 or about 12 weeks. Study findings and constraints: Every sample of the repertoires postdated the peak T cell response. Just a handful of people given AZD1222 tested seropositive at baseline. Clonal diversity was possibly underestimated, and the donors were mostly white British, with more females.

Clones were read by immunoSEQ multiplex PCR, and TCRdb kept only the in-frame ones, dropping some. The sample has 70,000 or so clones, 88% seen once; the top ten hold 7.8%. V was clipped by 4 bases and J by 3 bases; unmatched bases: 6. The CDR3 has 15 residues. Germline CDR1 and CDR2: SQVTM and ANQGSEA. Sample: peripheral blood, taken on day 0 of AZD1222 vaccination. The sequence was collected from an adult in good health. The chain uses TRBV29-1 and TRBJ2-3; 11 bases line up with TRBD1. The CDR3 loop reads CSVGRTGGETDTQYF. The CDR3 DNA is TGCAGCGTTGGGCGGACAGGGGGCGAAACAGATACGCAGTATTTT.